The rows below give T cell receptor beta chains drawn from one sample of a study of early T cells in non-severe SARS-CoV-2 infection. From the 5' RACE reads, TCRdb called clonotypes with MiXCR, one entry per CDR3 protein. The sample includes 70,000 or so distinct CDR3 sequences, 10% seen only once; the top ten take approximately 8%. Source: whole blood, taken at baseline. These receptors were obtained from an adult who was a healthcare worker with PCR-confirmed SARS-CoV-2 infection or an uninfected control (not recorded which). Each CDR3 is given with its conserved first and last residue. Each record gives: CDR3 length, V gene, J gene, clone size, D gene, CDR3 DNA, CDR3 protein. A D gene is named only where the DNA matches it firmly. Clone size is given for some rows only: seen once, a few or many times, or a class if the clone is expanded.

cdr3_length: 15
v_call: TRBV6-1
j_call: TRBJ1-1
clone_size: -
d_call: -
cdr3_nt: TGTGCCATTCAAGCTATTCCGGGGAGGAACACTGAAGCTTTCTTT
cdr3_aa: CAIQAIPGRNTEAFF

cdr3_length: 12
v_call: TRBV11-2
j_call: TRBJ2-5
clone_size: -
d_call: -
cdr3_nt: TGTGCCAGCAGCGAGGGGGGAGAGACCCAGTACTTC
cdr3_aa: CASSEGGETQYF

cdr3_length: 17
v_call: TRBV12-3/TRBV12-4
j_call: TRBJ2-7
clone_size: many
d_call: -
cdr3_nt: TGTGCCAGCAGTTTGGACTTGGAGGGGGCCTTTTCCTACGAGCAGTACTTC
cdr3_aa: CASSLDLEGAFSYEQYF

cdr3_length: 15
v_call: TRBV7-3
j_call: TRBJ2-2
clone_size: -
d_call: TRBD2
cdr3_nt: TGTGCCAGCGGCAATCCAGCGGGGAGCACCGGGGAGCTGTTTTTT
cdr3_aa: CASGNPAGSTGELFF

cdr3_length: 13
v_call: TRBV30
j_call: TRBJ1-5
clone_size: few
d_call: -
cdr3_nt: TGTGCCTGGAGAGGCGGGGAACATCAGCCCCAGCATTTT
cdr3_aa: CAWRGGEHQPQHF

cdr3_length: 17
v_call: TRBV9
j_call: TRBJ2-3
clone_size: -
d_call: TRBD2
cdr3_nt: TGTGCCAGCAGCGTAGCCCCGGGACTAGCGGTTCCAGATACGCAGTATTTT
cdr3_aa: CASSVAPGLAVPDTQYF

cdr3_length: 17
v_call: TRBV5-5
j_call: TRBJ2-2
clone_size: -
d_call: -
cdr3_nt: TGTGCCAGCAGCACCTGGACGGGCCGCGCGAACACCGGGGAGCTGTTTTTT
cdr3_aa: CASSTWTGRANTGELFF

cdr3_length: 12
v_call: TRBV5-1
j_call: TRBJ2-7
clone_size: -
d_call: -
cdr3_nt: TGCGCCAGCAGCTCGGACGGGGACGAGCAGTACTTC
cdr3_aa: CASSSDGDEQYF

cdr3_length: 13
v_call: TRBV2
j_call: TRBJ1-1
clone_size: few
d_call: -
cdr3_nt: TGTGCCAGCCGCGGGGCAGGGCCAACTGAAGCTTTCTTT
cdr3_aa: CASRGAGPTEAFF

cdr3_length: 12
v_call: TRBV20-1
j_call: TRBJ1-1
clone_size: few
d_call: TRBD1
cdr3_nt: TGCAGTGTCCCCGGACAGGGGACTGAAGCTTTCTTT
cdr3_aa: CSVPGQGTEAFF

cdr3_length: 14
v_call: TRBV30
j_call: TRBJ2-7
clone_size: few
d_call: -
cdr3_nt: TGTGCCTGGAGTGTAACCAGCAGCTCCTACGAGCAGTACTTC
cdr3_aa: CAWSVTSSSYEQYF

cdr3_length: 15
v_call: TRBV5-4
j_call: TRBJ2-3
clone_size: many
d_call: TRBD2
cdr3_nt: TGTGCCAGCAGCAAACAGCTAGGGAGGGCAGATACGCAGTATTTT
cdr3_aa: CASSKQLGRADTQYF

cdr3_length: 13
v_call: TRBV3-1
j_call: TRBJ2-1
clone_size: -
d_call: -
cdr3_nt: TGTGCCAGCAGCCAAGATCTCATCGGTGAGCAGTTCTTC
cdr3_aa: CASSQDLIGEQFF

cdr3_length: 16
v_call: TRBV7-3
j_call: TRBJ2-7
clone_size: once
d_call: TRBD1
cdr3_nt: TGTGCCAGCAGCTTAACCCCCGGGACAGGGGTTGGTGAGCAGTACTTC
cdr3_aa: CASSLTPGTGVGEQYF

cdr3_length: 15
v_call: TRBV7-9
j_call: TRBJ1-1
clone_size: -
d_call: -
cdr3_nt: TGTGCCAGCACCCTAGAAGGGCAGACGAACACTGAAGCTTTCTTT
cdr3_aa: CASTLEGQTNTEAFF

cdr3_length: 14
v_call: TRBV29-1
j_call: TRBJ2-3
clone_size: many
d_call: -
cdr3_nt: TGCAGCTCCACCCCGCGACTTTTCACAGATACGCAGTATTTT
cdr3_aa: CSSTPRLFTDTQYF

cdr3_length: 14
v_call: TRBV29-1
j_call: TRBJ2-7
clone_size: many
d_call: -
cdr3_nt: TGCAGCGTTTACGCAACAGGGACGTCCTACGAGCAGTACTTC
cdr3_aa: CSVYATGTSYEQYF

cdr3_length: 15
v_call: TRBV9
j_call: TRBJ2-1
clone_size: -
d_call: -
cdr3_nt: TGTGCCAGCAGCGTAGAACCGGGGGCTAACAATGAGCAGTTCTTC
cdr3_aa: CASSVEPGANNEQFF

cdr3_length: 16
v_call: TRBV11-2
j_call: TRBJ1-2
clone_size: many
d_call: -
cdr3_nt: TGTGCCAGCAGCTTAGATCTATGGGGATTCCTCTATGGCTACACCTTC
cdr3_aa: CASSLDLWGFLYGYTF

cdr3_length: 13
v_call: TRBV10-2
j_call: TRBJ2-3
clone_size: few
d_call: -
cdr3_nt: TGCGCCAGCAGGGAAGACGGGACAGATACGCAGTATTTT
cdr3_aa: CASREDGTDTQYF

cdr3_length: 16
v_call: TRBV12-3/TRBV12-4
j_call: TRBJ1-1
clone_size: many
d_call: -
cdr3_nt: TGTGCCAGCAGTTTGGGGGGACTCGGGAGGAACACTGAAGCTTTCTTT
cdr3_aa: CASSLGGLGRNTEAFF

cdr3_length: 14
v_call: TRBV7-8
j_call: TRBJ2-2
clone_size: many
d_call: -
cdr3_nt: TGTGCCAGCGGTACAGGGTTAAACACCGGGGAGCTGTTTTTT
cdr3_aa: CASGTGLNTGELFF

cdr3_length: 15
v_call: TRBV7-2
j_call: TRBJ1-4
clone_size: -
d_call: TRBD1
cdr3_nt: TGTGCCAGCAGTTCCACCGGGACAGCTAATGAAAAACTGTTTTTT
cdr3_aa: CASSSTGTANEKLFF

cdr3_length: 16
v_call: TRBV20-1
j_call: TRBJ2-1
clone_size: many
d_call: TRBD1
cdr3_nt: TGCAGTGCCGCTAGGAAACTCCCGGGACAGAGGAATGAGCAGTTCTTC
cdr3_aa: CSAARKLPGQRNEQFF

cdr3_length: 15
v_call: TRBV20-1
j_call: TRBJ2-3
clone_size: -
d_call: -
cdr3_nt: TGCAGTGCTGCTCCCCGAGGGGCCCGTAAAGATACGCAGTATTTT
cdr3_aa: CSAAPRGARKDTQYF

cdr3_length: 14
v_call: TRBV7-8
j_call: TRBJ1-6
clone_size: many
d_call: TRBD1
cdr3_nt: TGTGCCAGCAGCGGACAGGTGAATAATTCACCCCTCCACTTT
cdr3_aa: CASSGQVNNSPLHF

cdr3_length: 15
v_call: TRBV6-6
j_call: TRBJ2-5
clone_size: few
d_call: -
cdr3_nt: TGTGCCAGCACTAGACTGGGGCAGGGGGGTGAGACCCAGTACTTC
cdr3_aa: CASTRLGQGGETQYF

cdr3_length: 15
v_call: TRBV9
j_call: TRBJ2-1
clone_size: few
d_call: -
cdr3_nt: TGTGCCAGCAGTGGCCCCTCCGGCTCCTACAATGAGCAGTTCTTC
cdr3_aa: CASSGPSGSYNEQFF

cdr3_length: 15
v_call: TRBV6-4
j_call: TRBJ2-1
clone_size: many
d_call: TRBD2
cdr3_nt: TGTGCCAGCACCGAGACTAGCGGGGGGGCTAATGAGCAGTTCTTC
cdr3_aa: CASTETSGGANEQFF

cdr3_length: 14
v_call: TRBV6-6
j_call: TRBJ2-1
clone_size: many
d_call: TRBD2
cdr3_nt: TGTGCCAGCAGTTACCTAGCGGGGGGAGGTGAGCAGTTCTTC
cdr3_aa: CASSYLAGGGEQFF

cdr3_length: 15
v_call: TRBV25-1
j_call: TRBJ2-5
clone_size: few
d_call: TRBD1
cdr3_nt: TGTGCCAGCAGTGTCTACAGGGGGTTCCAAGAGACCCAGTACTTC
cdr3_aa: CASSVYRGFQETQYF

cdr3_length: 12
v_call: TRBV7-9
j_call: TRBJ1-1
clone_size: few
d_call: -
cdr3_nt: TGTGCCAGCAGCTTCGGGGAAACTGAAGCTTTCTTT
cdr3_aa: CASSFGETEAFF

cdr3_length: 15
v_call: TRBV27
j_call: TRBJ2-7
clone_size: many
d_call: -
cdr3_nt: TGTGCCAGCAGTTCGGCGGAAACGGTTCGCTACGAGCAGTACTTC
cdr3_aa: CASSSAETVRYEQYF

cdr3_length: 12
v_call: TRBV10-3
j_call: TRBJ2-7
clone_size: many
d_call: -
cdr3_nt: TGTGCCATCAGCGACAAGGGTTACGAGCAGTACTTC
cdr3_aa: CAISDKGYEQYF

cdr3_length: 18
v_call: TRBV20-1
j_call: TRBJ2-1
clone_size: few
d_call: TRBD2
cdr3_nt: TGCAGTGCTAGGGGTGGGACTAGCGGGCGGAGCTCCTACAATGAGCAGTTCTTC
cdr3_aa: CSARGGTSGRSSYNEQFF

cdr3_length: 15
v_call: TRBV7-2
j_call: TRBJ2-7
clone_size: -
d_call: TRBD2
cdr3_nt: TGTGCCAGCAGCTTGGCGGGGGGGGCCTCCTACGAGCAGTACTTC
cdr3_aa: CASSLAGGASYEQYF

cdr3_length: 16
v_call: TRBV20-1
j_call: TRBJ2-1
clone_size: -
d_call: TRBD2
cdr3_nt: TGCAGTGCTTCTCCTCGGGGGGGAGGCTCCTACAATGAGCAGTTCTTC
cdr3_aa: CSASPRGGGSYNEQFF

cdr3_length: 13
v_call: TRBV30
j_call: TRBJ2-7
clone_size: -
d_call: -
cdr3_nt: TGTGCCTGGAGTGTAATGGCCTCCTACGAGCAGTACTTC
cdr3_aa: CAWSVMASYEQYF

cdr3_length: 12
v_call: TRBV19
j_call: TRBJ1-5
clone_size: -
d_call: -
cdr3_nt: TGTGCCAGTCGACCTGGGAATCAGCCCCAGCATTTT
cdr3_aa: CASRPGNQPQHF

cdr3_length: 14
v_call: TRBV7-8
j_call: TRBJ2-1
clone_size: many
d_call: TRBD1
cdr3_nt: TGTGCCAGCAGCTCCGGACAGGCAGACAATGAGCAGTTCTTC
cdr3_aa: CASSSGQADNEQFF

cdr3_length: 15
v_call: TRBV6-2/TRBV6-3
j_call: TRBJ2-6
clone_size: many
d_call: -
cdr3_nt: TGTGCCAGCAGCCCACAGGGGAGGGGGGCCAACGTCCTGACTTTC
cdr3_aa: CASSPQGRGANVLTF

cdr3_length: 12
v_call: TRBV28
j_call: TRBJ1-1
clone_size: few
d_call: -
cdr3_nt: TGTGCCAGCAGTCCCCGGGGGGGTCAAGCTTTCTTT
cdr3_aa: CASSPRGGQAFF

cdr3_length: 17
v_call: TRBV4-3
j_call: TRBJ2-3
clone_size: many
d_call: -
cdr3_nt: TGCGCCAGCAGCCAAGATGGAGAGGGCGAGGGCGCAGATACGCAGTATTTT
cdr3_aa: CASSQDGEGEGADTQYF

cdr3_length: 14
v_call: TRBV4-3
j_call: TRBJ1-2
clone_size: few
d_call: -
cdr3_nt: TGCGCCAGCAGCCAAGATCGGACACCGGGGGGCTACACCTTC
cdr3_aa: CASSQDRTPGGYTF

cdr3_length: 16
v_call: TRBV14
j_call: TRBJ1-3
clone_size: -
d_call: TRBD1
cdr3_nt: TGTGCCAGCAGCCGTCCGGGGACAGGGCTTGGAAACACCATATATTTT
cdr3_aa: CASSRPGTGLGNTIYF

cdr3_length: 15
v_call: TRBV19
j_call: TRBJ2-1
clone_size: few
d_call: -
cdr3_nt: TGTGCCAGTAGTATAAGCCCAAGCTCCTACAATGAGCAGTTCTTC
cdr3_aa: CASSISPSSYNEQFF

cdr3_length: 13
v_call: TRBV19
j_call: TRBJ1-2
clone_size: -
d_call: -
cdr3_nt: TGTGCCAGTAGTGTGGGACGTTCCTATGGCTACACCTTC
cdr3_aa: CASSVGRSYGYTF

cdr3_length: 13
v_call: TRBV30
j_call: TRBJ2-7
clone_size: many
d_call: -
cdr3_nt: TGTGCCGGGCTACAGGGTAGCTCCTACGAGCAGTACTTC
cdr3_aa: CAGLQGSSYEQYF

cdr3_length: 15
v_call: TRBV6-6
j_call: TRBJ2-3
clone_size: many
d_call: TRBD1
cdr3_nt: TGTGCCAGCAGTTACGGGACAGGGTATTCAGATACGCAGTATTTT
cdr3_aa: CASSYGTGYSDTQYF

cdr3_length: 13
v_call: TRBV5-3
j_call: TRBJ1-5
clone_size: -
d_call: TRBD1
cdr3_nt: TGTGCCAGAAGCTGGACAGGACGTCAGCCCCAGCATTTT
cdr3_aa: CARSWTGRQPQHF

cdr3_length: 15
v_call: TRBV7-2
j_call: TRBJ2-7
clone_size: -
d_call: TRBD1
cdr3_nt: TGTGCCAGCAGCTTAGAGACAGGGGTTTCCTACGAGCAGTACTTC
cdr3_aa: CASSLETGVSYEQYF

cdr3_length: 16
v_call: TRBV7-2
j_call: TRBJ2-3
clone_size: -
d_call: -
cdr3_nt: TGTGCCAGCAGCTTAGTAGACAGGCTAAGCACAGATACGCAGTATTTT
cdr3_aa: CASSLVDRLSTDTQYF

cdr3_length: 13
v_call: TRBV5-4
j_call: TRBJ1-2
clone_size: few
d_call: -
cdr3_nt: TGTGCCAGCAGCTTGGCTCTTGACTATGGCTACACCTTC
cdr3_aa: CASSLALDYGYTF